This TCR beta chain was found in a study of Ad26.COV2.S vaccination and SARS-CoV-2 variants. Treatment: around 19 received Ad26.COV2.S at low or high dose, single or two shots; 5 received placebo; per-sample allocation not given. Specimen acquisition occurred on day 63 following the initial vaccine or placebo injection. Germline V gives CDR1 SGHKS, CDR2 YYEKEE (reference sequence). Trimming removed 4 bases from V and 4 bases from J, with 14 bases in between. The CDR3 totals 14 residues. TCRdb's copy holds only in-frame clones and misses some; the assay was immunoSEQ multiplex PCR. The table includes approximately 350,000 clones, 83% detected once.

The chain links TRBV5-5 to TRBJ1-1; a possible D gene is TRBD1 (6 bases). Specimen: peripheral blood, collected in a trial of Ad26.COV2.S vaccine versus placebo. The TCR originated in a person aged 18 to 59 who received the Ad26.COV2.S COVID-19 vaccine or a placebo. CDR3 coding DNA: TGTGCCAGCAGCGTAACAGGGCTCGGCACTGAAGCTTTCTTT. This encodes CASSVTGLGTEAFF.